The following is a TCR beta chain sequence with its context. Generated by immunoSEQ multiplex PCR, the TCRdb table keeps only in-frame clones and is missing some. The sample yields nearly 90,000 clones, 70% to 90% seen once. The data belong to a study of T cell responses to AZD1222 COVID-19 vaccine. The CDR3 extends over 13 amino acids. With V trimmed by 5 bases and J by 2 bases, 2 bases remained unmatched. Per the germline V gene, CDR1 is MDHEN and CDR2 is SYDVKM. The rearrangement links TRBV28 to TRBJ1-1, with 7 bases fitting TRBD1. Here the sequenced sample was peripheral blood, taken on day 0 of MenACWY control vaccination. The receptor's source is an adult in good health. Here the CDR3 reads CASSGQDNTEAFF. CDR3 nucleotide sequence: TGTGCCAGCAGTGGACAGGACAACACTGAAGCTTTCTTT.